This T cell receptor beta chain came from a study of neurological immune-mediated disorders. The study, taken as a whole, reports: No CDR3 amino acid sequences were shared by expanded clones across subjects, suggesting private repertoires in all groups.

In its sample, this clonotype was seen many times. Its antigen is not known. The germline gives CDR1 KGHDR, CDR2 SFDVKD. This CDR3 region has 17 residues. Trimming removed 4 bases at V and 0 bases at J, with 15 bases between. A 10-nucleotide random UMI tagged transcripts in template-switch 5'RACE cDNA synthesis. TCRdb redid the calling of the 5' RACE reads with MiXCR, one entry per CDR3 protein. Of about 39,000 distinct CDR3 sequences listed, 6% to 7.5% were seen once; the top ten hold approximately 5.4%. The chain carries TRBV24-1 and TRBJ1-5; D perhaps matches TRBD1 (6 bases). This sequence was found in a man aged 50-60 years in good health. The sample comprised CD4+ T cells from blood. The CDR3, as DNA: TGTGCCACCAGTGACTCCCGGACAGTTGATAGCAATCAGCCCCAGCATTTT. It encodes CATSDSRTVDSNQPQHF.